One sample yielded the 5 T cell receptor beta chains listed below, sequenced in a study of regulatory T cells in long-lasting Graves disease. Time point indicated: newly diagnosed GD, antithyroid drugs for less than 3 months. With RNA extracted from PBMCs as input, the TCR library was made. Construction of the TCR beta libraries employed iRepertoire HTBI primers in conjunction with Arm-PCR of CDR3 regions. TCRdb re-called the multiplex PCR reads with MiXCR, one entry per CDR3 protein. The profile shows under 800,000 distinct CDR3 sequences, 16% of them singletons. Separately, the same data were catalogued under a study of T cells in Graves' hyperthyroidism and ophthalmopathy.

The sample consisted of peripheral blood mononuclear cells (PBMCs), taken at new diagnosis, from a patient treated with antithyroid drugs. The source of these receptors is a woman aged 30 to 39 with Graves disease.

The table lists this clonotype with many counts. The genes are TRBV29-1 and TRBJ2-5, with D possibly TRBD1 on 7 matching bases. The germline V gene has CDR1 SQVTM and CDR2 ANQGSEA. The CDR3 sequence is 14 residues long. Trimming took 5 bases from V and 4 from J, leaving 17 bases between them. The DNA of the CDR3 is TGCAGCGTTCGACAGGGACGGGGGCGAGAGACCCAGTACTTC. Amino acids: CSVRQGRGRETQYF.

In its sample, this clonotype was seen many times. The junction does not match germline at one end; this may be a read error. This rearrangement joins TRBV28 to TRBJ2-1; possible D gene TRBD2, 5 bases. The CDR3 runs to 13 residues. Looked up from germline, CDR1 is MDHEN and CDR2 is SYDVKM. CDR3 nucleotide sequence: TGTGCCAGCAGACTCATCGGACTCGGAGCAGTGGACTTC. Translating gives CASRLIGLGAVDF.

As for this clonotype: With a much larger clone just one base away, this may be a read error. The chain carries TRBV28 and TRBJ2-4; TRBD2 matches 7 bases. With V trimmed by 6 bases and J by 13 bases, 15 bases remained unmatched. Germline CDR1 and CDR2: MDHEN and SYDVKM. The length of the CDR3 is 14 residues. The CDR3 sequence is CASRTSLTHNEQYF. CDR3 sequence (DNA): TGTGCCAGCAGGACTAGCTTGACCCACAATGAGCAGTACTTC.

This clonotype was detected many times. The chain joins TRBV30 to TRBJ2-5; tentatively, D is TRBD2 (6 bases). The germline V gene has CDR1 GTSNPN and CDR2 SVGIG (reference sequence). The CDR3 runs to 15 residues. V was trimmed by 2 bases and J by 0 bases, leaving 13 bases between them. The CDR3 nucleotides are TGTGCCTGGAGTCTCGGGACTTCGTACCAAGAGACCCAGTACTTC. Its translation is CAWSLGTSYQETQYF.

This clonotype was detected ten times or more. The chain couples TRBV12-3 or TRBV12-4 to TRBJ2-5; D remains ambiguous. Trimming took off 10 bases at V and 7 bases at J, with 16 bases between the two ends. There are 12 residues in the CDR3. CDR3 protein: CATPTTWGTQYF. In nucleotides, the CDR3 is TGTGCCACCCCGACCACCTGGGGGACCCAGTACTTC.